The rows below give T cell receptor beta chains drawn from one sample of a study of CD8 T cells in ankylosing spondylitis. TCRdb reanalysed the 5' RACE reads using MiXCR and keeps one entry per CDR3 protein. The profile covers some 840,000 distinct CDR3 sequences, with roughly 12% appearing a single time and under 0.6% taken by the ten largest. The sequenced sample was blood, either unsorted or a sorted T cell fraction (not recorded which). Receptor source: a male donor with ankylosing spondylitis. CDR3s include the opening cysteine and the closing phenylalanine or tryptophan. Each record gives: clone size, J gene, D gene, V gene, CDR3 DNA, CDR3 protein. A D gene is named only where the DNA matches it firmly. Part of the rows lack a size; the others show once, few, many or a class for expanded clones.

NA | TRBJ2-2 | NA | TRBV11-2 | TGTGCCAGCAGCTTTTTTGTCGGGGGGAACACCGGGGAGCTGTTTTTT | CASSFFVGGNTGELFF
NA | TRBJ1-1 | NA | TRBV29-1 | TGCAGCGCCTCCAGGGAGGGCACTGAAGCTTTCTTT | CSASREGTEAFF
NA | TRBJ2-7 | TRBD2 | TRBV20-1 | TGCAGTGCTACGACTAGCGGGGTTTTCTACGAGCAGTACTTC | CSATTSGVFYEQYF
NA | TRBJ2-7 | TRBD2 | TRBV20-1 | TGCAGAGTACCGGGAGGACGAGCCTACGAGCAGTACTTC | CRVPGGRAYEQYF
few | TRBJ1-1 | NA | TRBV15 | TGTGCCAGCACCTCCGGGGTAATGTCTGAAGCTTTCTTT | CASTSGVMSEAFF
few | TRBJ1-2 | NA | TRBV9 | TGTGCCAGCAGCGCACCATACAGGAGTAGCTACACCTTC | CASSAPYRSSYTF
few | TRBJ1-5 | NA | TRBV10-2 | TGCGCCAGCAGTGACAGGGAAGACAATCAGCCCCAGCATTTT | CASSDREDNQPQHF
few | TRBJ1-5 | NA | TRBV24-1 | TGTGCCACCAGTGACCTCTCGAGCGGCAATCAGCCCCAGCATTTT | CATSDLSSGNQPQHF
NA | TRBJ2-1 | NA | TRBV20-1 | TGCAGTGCTCGTCCACTTCCGAGGGGCTCATACAATGAGCAGTTCTTC | CSARPLPRGSYNEQFF
many | TRBJ1-1 | TRBD1 | TRBV20-1 | TGCAGTGCTCGCAATTTGAGGGGGCTCACTGAAGCTTTCTTT | CSARNLRGLTEAFF
many | TRBJ1-5 | NA | TRBV5-8 | TGTGCCAGCAGCTTGGGACAGCACAATCAGCCCCAGCATTTT | CASSLGQHNQPQHF
few | TRBJ2-6 | NA | TRBV11-2 | TGTGCCAGCAGCTTACATCTAGGGAAAACTGGGGCCAACGTCCTGACTTTC | CASSLHLGKTGANVLTF
many | TRBJ2-6 | NA | TRBV29-1 | TGCAGCGTATACACCAACTCTGGGGCCAACGTCCTGACTTTC | CSVYTNSGANVLTF
many | TRBJ1-1 | TRBD1 | TRBV28 | TGTGCCAGCAGTTTAGTCCCCGGGACAGGGATCACTGAAGCTTTCTTT | CASSLVPGTGITEAFF
NA | TRBJ2-1 | TRBD1 | TRBV29-1 | TGCAGCGTTGGGGTATCCCGGGACAGCTCCTACAATGAGCAGTTCTTC | CSVGVSRDSSYNEQFF
NA | TRBJ2-1 | TRBD1 | TRBV10-3 | TGTGCCATCCGGAGAGGGACAGGGGCCGATGAGCAGTTCTTC | CAIRRGTGADEQFF
NA | TRBJ1-5 | NA | TRBV20-1 | TGCAGTGCTAAAAGAGGGGCTCAGCCCCAGCATTTT | CSAKRGAQPQHF
once | TRBJ2-6 | NA | TRBV4-3 | TGCGCCAGCAGCCAAGAGGCGGCCAGGGTGGGCTCTGGGGCCAACGTCCTGACTTTC | CASSQEAARVGSGANVLTF
NA | TRBJ2-7 | NA | TRBV10-1 | TGCGCCAGCAGTGACCCGGGAGAGGGAACCTACGAGCAGTACTTC | CASSDPGEGTYEQYF
few | TRBJ2-3 | TRBD1 | TRBV5-1 | TGCGCCAGCAGCTACGACAGGGGGGCAGATACGCAGTATTTT | CASSYDRGADTQYF
few | TRBJ1-1 | NA | TRBV6-1 | TGTGCCAGCAGTGTGAGCGGGAACACTGAAGCTTTCTTT | CASSVSGNTEAFF
few | TRBJ2-7 | TRBD1 | TRBV6-1 | TGTGCCAGCAGACCCTCCGGGACAGGGCCACATTACGAGCAGTACTTC | CASRPSGTGPHYEQYF
few | TRBJ1-1 | TRBD1 | TRBV10-3 | TGTGCCATCAGGGGACAGCCGAACACTGAAGCTTTCTTT | CAIRGQPNTEAFF
NA | TRBJ2-7 | NA | TRBV20-1 | TGCAGTGCCGCGTTGCGACCCAGCTACGAGCAGTACTTC | CSAALRPSYEQYF
NA | TRBJ2-3 | NA | TRBV20-1 | TGCAGTGCTAGAGATCTTCGGGTACCCACTAAAGATACGCAGTATTTT | CSARDLRVPTKDTQYF
NA | TRBJ1-2 | TRBD1 | TRBV6-1 | TGTGCCAGCAGTCTATACAGGGGGCTCGGCTATGGCTACACCTTC | CASSLYRGLGYGYTF
few | TRBJ2-3 | NA | TRBV20-1 | TGCAGTGCTAGAGGGGTGGGGCGGGAAACAGATACGCAGTATTTT | CSARGVGRETDTQYF
few | TRBJ2-3 | NA | TRBV20-1 | TGCAGTGCCAACGGACTGTTAGATACGCAGTATTTT | CSANGLLDTQYF